This is a list of T cell receptor beta chains from one sample in a study of T cell repertoires in cytomegalovirus infection. TCRdb reprocessed the reads with MiXCR, giving one entry per CDR3 protein. Of hundreds of thousands of distinct CDR3 sequences listed, roughly 20% are singletons. The sequenced sample was PBMCs. The receptors here all came from a human donor in good health (CMV status not recorded). Some clones in this sample may be carry-over from other donors' samples. Each CDR3 is given with its conserved first and last residue. Each record gives: clone size, V gene, D gene, J gene, CDR3 protein, CDR3 DNA. The D gene is left open where the match is weak. Some rows mark clone size as missing; the rest say once, few, many or name a class of expanded clone.

-	TRBV28	TRBD2	TRBJ2-1	CASSFVLGSSGSNEQFF	TGTGCCAGCAGTTTCGTTCTCGGATCTAGCGGATCCAATGAGCAGTTCTTC
few	TRBV11-2	-	TRBJ2-7	CASSWYSGSSYEQYF	TGTGCCAGCAGCTGGTACAGTGGTAGCTCCTACGAGCAGTACTTC
-	TRBV5-1	-	TRBJ1-1	CASSLEQMAPRMNTEAFF	TGCGCCAGCAGCTTGGAACAGATGGCCCCCCGGATGAACACTGAAGCTTTCTTT
once	TRBV7-9	-	TRBJ1-4	CASSSPGPTNEKLFF	TGTGCCAGCAGCTCACCGGGACCAACTAATGAAAAACTGTTTTTT
-	TRBV28	-	TRBJ2-7	CASRRGGGWEQYF	TGTGCCAGTAGGCGGGGTGGGGGATGGGAGCAGTACTTC
few	TRBV19	TRBD2	TRBJ2-1	CASSTRLAGGLNEQFF	TGTGCCAGTAGTACCCGACTAGCGGGGGGCCTGAATGAGCAGTTCTTC
-	TRBV7-9	TRBD2	TRBJ2-2	CASSRGLAGGMGTPGELFF	TGTGCCAGCAGCCGCGGACTAGCGGGAGGGATGGGGACCCCCGGGGAGCTGTTTTTT
-	TRBV11-1	-	TRBJ2-5	CASSPHGPPGETQYF	TGTGCCAGCAGCCCACATGGACCCCCCGGGGAGACCCAGTACTTC
-	TRBV29-1	TRBD1	TRBJ1-1	CSAWTGGSTEAFF	TGCAGCGCCTGGACAGGGGGGAGCACTGAAGCTTTCTTT
-	TRBV5-1	-	TRBJ1-2	CASGPGQASYGYTF	TGCGCCAGCGGGCCCGGGCAGGCGAGCTATGGCTACACCTTC
many	TRBV7-2	-	TRBJ1-2	CASSLAFRGAYGYTF	TGTGCCAGCAGCTTAGCCTTCAGGGGAGCTTATGGCTACACCTTC